The T cell receptor beta chain under discussion was sequenced for a study of OX40 agonist ivuxolimab in advanced cancers. At cycle 4 day 1, cycle 7 day 1, and baseline, blood was sampled. V gave up 2 bases and J gave up 2 bases, with 11 bases separating them. Looked up from germline, CDR1 is SEHNR and CDR2 is FQNEAQ (reference sequence). The CDR3 sequence is 15 residues long. Concerning this clone itself: Antigen specificity is unknown.

Findings and limits, study-wide: Blood T cells, both CD4+ and CD8+, expanded clonally by week 6 at 0.1 to 3.0 mg/kg. The authors did not determine the antigen specificity of the expanded peripheral T cells. On average, a greater number of expanded clones characterised CD8+ T cells relative to CD4+.

Here immunoSEQ multiplex PCR was the method, and the copy in TCRdb shows in-frame clones only, minus some. Here the sample spans several thousand clones, 75% to 90% being singletons. The rearrangement uses TRBV7-9 and TRBJ2-3; D not certain. Here the sequenced sample was CD4+ or CD8+ T cells sorted from blood, taken in a trial of the OX40 agonist ivuxolimab. The receptor was derived from an adult with an advanced solid tumor such as melanoma, head and neck, liver or kidney cancer. The CDR3 DNA reads TGTGCCAGCAGCTTAAGGCAGGCAATCACAGATACGCAGTATTTT. Translation gives CASSLRQAITDTQYF.